The clone carrying this T cell receptor beta chain has only a few counts. The antigen remains unidentified. This specimen comes from a study of lymphopenia after photon versus proton radiotherapy. Study results and caveats: Oligoclonal CD8+ Temra expansion after nadir drove photon patients' diversity drop. Photon-treated patients lost naive T cells and TCR diversity; proton-treated stayed stable. Survival link was tested only in deceased patients; proton benefit remains a possibility.

The repertoire was sequenced with immunoSEQ multiplex PCR; TCRdb's copy has only in-frame clones and lacks some. The sample consists of under 80,000 clones, approximately 86% of them appearing once. Germline CDR1 and CDR2: SQVTM and ANQGSEA. Trimming cost V 3 bases and J 10 bases; bases outside gene matches: 10. The CDR3 is made up of 13 amino acids. Material: peripheral blood, obtained from a patient treated with photon-based radiotherapy. This receptor was taken from a man aged 40-49 years with gastric cancer. This chain links TRBV29-1 with TRBJ1-1, with 8 bases identical to TRBD1. The CDR3: CSVDRTGSKVAFF. The CDR3 nucleotides are TGCAGCGTTGATCGGACAGGGTCTAAAGTAGCTTTCTTT.